This is a list of T cell receptor beta chains from one sample in a study of neoadjuvant anti-PD-1 for oral cavity cancer. TCRdb's copy holds only in-frame clones and misses some; the assay was immunoSEQ multiplex PCR. The sample shows about 16,000 clones, roughly 69% of them seen only once. The material sequenced was PBMCs, taken before nivolumab (anti-PD-1) treatment. These receptors came from a person aged 40-85 years with oral cavity squamous cell carcinoma. Both conserved end residues are part of each CDR3.

J | V | CDR3
TRBJ1-5 | TRBV7-3 | CASSLWPGQPQHF
TRBJ2-7 | TRBV28 | CASSRQGGFSYEQYF
TRBJ2-3 | TRBV4-1 | CASSQVATAGGDTQYF
TRBJ2-1 | TRBV5-1 | CASRPGLASYNEQFF
TRBJ2-7 | TRBV21-1 | CASSKRVNRGGEQYF
TRBJ2-3 | TRBV6-5 | CASSYGAGATDTQYF
TRBJ2-2 | TRBV10-1 | CASSVQGRPGELFF
TRBJ2-5 | TRBV19 | CASSTNRGETQYF
TRBJ2-1 | TRBV27 | CASSHLSSYNEQFF
TRBJ1-4 | TRBV30 | CAWSVRHLNEKLFF
TRBJ2-5 | TRBV5-6 | CASSSRGRGETQYF
TRBJ1-5 | TRBV6-1 | CASSDAGLNQPQHF
TRBJ2-1 | TRBV6-4 | CAIRRRDYNEQFF
TRBJ2-7 | TRBV5-1 | CASSLGQGAVEQYF
TRBJ2-1 | TRBV7-2 | CASSWPPGQVYNEQFF
TRBJ2-2 | TRBV21-1 | CASSKVGLAGGPAGELFF
TRBJ1-5 | TRBV5-5 | CASSLLFGQGASQPQHF
TRBJ2-2 | TRBV13 | CASSPRGAGELFF
TRBJ1-1 | TRBV6-5 | CASSSKIGGVAFF
TRBJ2-1 | TRBV7-9 | CASSLGLPHNEQFF
TRBJ2-3 | TRBV5-1 | CASSGTSTDTQYF
TRBJ2-7 | TRBV2 | CASSAAGLSYEQYF
TRBJ2-1 | TRBV10-2 | CASLRTSGTGEQFF
TRBJ2-1 | TRBV29-1 | CSVEDPGSREQFF
TRBJ1-5 | TRBV9 | CASSVRDGQPQHF
TRBJ2-5 | TRBV7-3 | CASSSTAQETQYF
TRBJ1-5 | TRBV4-1 | CASSQALQGPQHF
TRBJ2-3 | TRBV19 | CASSPTSGGTTDTQYF
TRBJ1-4 | TRBV27 | CASSFQSGSNEKLFF
TRBJ2-7 | TRBV7-3 | CASSLFSGPQYEQYF
TRBJ2-7 | TRBV28 | CASSGGSTLYEQYF
TRBJ2-2 | TRBV11-2 | CASSHGLAGELFF
TRBJ2-2 | TRBV2 | CASSELGETTGELFF
TRBJ2-7 | TRBV2 | CASSPAPGQGVWQYF
TRBJ1-2 | TRBV5-6 | CASSSLWGQGYGNYGYTF
TRBJ2-2 | TRBV5-1 | CASSLSRSGELFF
TRBJ2-4 | TRBV30 | CAWSGQTPEIQYF
TRBJ2-2 | TRBV5-1 | CASSLSASNTGELFF